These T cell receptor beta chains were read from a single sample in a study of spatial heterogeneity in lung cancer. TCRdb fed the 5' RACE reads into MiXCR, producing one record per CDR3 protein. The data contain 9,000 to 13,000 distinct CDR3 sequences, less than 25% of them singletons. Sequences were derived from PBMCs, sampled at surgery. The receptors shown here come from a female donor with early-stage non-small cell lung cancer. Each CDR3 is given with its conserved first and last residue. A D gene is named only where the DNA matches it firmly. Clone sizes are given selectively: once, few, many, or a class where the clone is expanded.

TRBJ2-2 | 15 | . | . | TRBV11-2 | CASSLWGANTGELFF | TGTGCCAGCAGCTTATGGGGAGCGAACACCGGGGAGCTGTTTTTT
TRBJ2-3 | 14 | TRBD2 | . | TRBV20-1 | CSARLAGRGDTQYF | TGCAGTGCTCGCCTAGCGGGACGGGGAGATACGCAGTATTTT
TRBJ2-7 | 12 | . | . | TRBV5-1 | CASSSFSYEQYF | TGCGCCAGCAGTTCATTCTCCTACGAGCAGTACTTC
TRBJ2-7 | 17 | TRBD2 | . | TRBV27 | CASSPGLAGGMTYEQYF | TGTGCCAGCAGCCCCGGACTAGCGGGAGGTATGACCTACGAGCAGTACTTC
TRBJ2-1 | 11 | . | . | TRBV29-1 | CSGLSSDEQFF | TGCAGCGGTCTTAGTAGCGATGAGCAGTTCTTC
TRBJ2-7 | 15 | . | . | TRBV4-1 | CASSQGTPGTDEQYF | TGCGCCAGCAGCCAAGGGACTCCCGGGACGGACGAACAGTACTTC
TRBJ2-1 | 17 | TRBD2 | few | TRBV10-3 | CAISPGLAGRAYNEQFF | TGTGCCATCAGTCCGGGACTAGCGGGTAGGGCCTACAATGAGCAGTTCTTC
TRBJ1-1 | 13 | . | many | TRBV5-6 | CASSRDPNTEAFF | TGTGCCAGCAGTCGGGACCCGAACACTGAAGCTTTCTTT
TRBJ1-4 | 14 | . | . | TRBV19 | CAISPGGRDEKLFF | TGTGCCATCTCTCCCGGGGGCAGGGATGAAAAACTGTTTTTT
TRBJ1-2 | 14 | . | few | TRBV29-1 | CSVEVRTEYYGYTF | TGCAGCGTTGAGGTTCGGACAGAGTATTATGGCTACACCTTC